This TCR beta chain was profiled in a study of T cell responses to AZD1222 COVID-19 vaccine. Sequencing was performed with immunoSEQ multiplex PCR; in TCRdb, only in-frame clones are kept and a portion is missing. The sample records some 120,000 clones, approximately 93% being singletons. The CDR3 is 20 residues long. Germline V CDR1 and CDR2: SNHLY, FYNNEI. V gave up 7 bases and J gave up 5 bases; unmatched junction bases: 20. Note on this clone: As yet, its antigen is unknown.

Study-wide results and limits: Repertoires in all cases were sampled only once the peak T cell response had passed. Clonal diversity was possibly underestimated, and the donors were mostly white British, with more females.

This clonotype originated in an adult in good health. The sample consisted of peripheral blood, taken on day 0 of AZD1222 vaccination. The chain joins TRBV2 to TRBJ2-2; 12 nucleotides align to TRBD1. In DNA, the CDR3 is TGTGCCAGCATCATAATGAGGGACAGGGGGCTGTGGACCGGGACCGGGGAGCTGTTTTTT. Residues: CASIIMRDRGLWTGTGELFF.